These T cell receptor beta chains were read from a single sample in a study of OX40 agonist ivuxolimab in advanced cancers. Libraries were prepared by immunoSEQ multiplex PCR; TCRdb keeps only in-frame clonotypes and omits some of them. This sample has over 45,000 clones; 65% to 85% occur once, and the top ten carry more than 1.4%. Specimen: CD4+ or CD8+ T cells sorted from blood, collected in a trial of the OX40 agonist ivuxolimab. The source is an adult with an advanced solid tumor such as melanoma, head and neck, liver or kidney cancer. CDR3s include the opening cysteine and the closing phenylalanine or tryptophan.

V: TRBV7-2; J: TRBJ2-1; CDR3: CASSLGSPYNEQFF
V: TRBV2; J: TRBJ1-1; CDR3: CASSKSQRGTAEAFF
V: TRBV18; J: TRBJ2-2; CDR3: CASSLGQTNTGELFF
V: TRBV19; J: TRBJ2-1; CDR3: CASRITGVPYNEQFF
V: TRBV18; J: TRBJ1-1; CDR3: CASSPGAGPNTEAFF
V: TRBV5-1; J: TRBJ2-7; CDR3: CASSPGVEQYF
V: TRBV11-3; J: TRBJ2-7; CDR3: CASSGTSGGPQYF
V: TRBV11-2; J: TRBJ2-6; CDR3: CASSYVGRGRFGANVLTF
V: TRBV28; J: TRBJ1-1; CDR3: CASSSHYAAGGDFF
V: TRBV27; J: TRBJ1-5; CDR3: CASSLLGQPQHF
V: TRBV5-4; J: TRBJ2-2; CDR3: CASGRLQGAAGELFF
V: TRBV5-1; J: TRBJ2-1; CDR3: CASSLVASQTSYNEQFF
V: TRBV12-2; J: TRBJ2-1; CDR3: CASRLARDRGRHEQFF
V: TRBV7-2; J: TRBJ1-2; CDR3: CASSLDRTGFGGYTF
V: TRBV9; J: TRBJ1-5; CDR3: CASSPGTGLSNQPQHF
V: TRBV7-8; J: TRBJ2-2; CDR3: CASSSRFPSDGVGLFF
V: TRBV9; J: TRBJ2-1; CDR3: CASSTSGGPNNEQFF
V: TRBV7-2; J: TRBJ2-6; CDR3: CASSPRGAGAGANVLTF
V: TRBV10-3; J: TRBJ1-6; CDR3: CAIKGQTGSPLHF
V: TRBV7-3; J: TRBJ1-5; CDR3: CASSLQGAQPQHF
V: TRBV28; J: TRBJ2-1; CDR3: CASSLLPRGFSDEQFF
V: TRBV5-4; J: TRBJ1-1; CDR3: CASSQVSGEAEAFF
V: TRBV7-8; J: TRBJ2-7; CDR3: CASSFPGTPGGYEQYF
V: TRBV11-2; J: NA; CDR3: CASSLGQYPYEQYF
V: TRBV5-1; J: TRBJ2-7; CDR3: CASSQLAGEGEQYF
V: TRBV19; J: TRBJ1-3; CDR3: CASTGRRSGNTIYF
V: TRBV5-4; J: TRBJ2-7; CDR3: CASSLRGASYEQYF
V: TRBV7-3; J: TRBJ2-3; CDR3: CASSLYLVGTDTQYF
V: TRBV25-1; J: TRBJ1-4; CDR3: CASGPIRDSEKLFF
V: TRBV6-5; J: TRBJ2-7; CDR3: CASSRSGSSPYEQYF
V: TRBV28; J: TRBJ1-2; CDR3: CASSSGGVYGYTF
V: TRBV10-1; J: TRBJ2-1; CDR3: CASSGGGKSYNEQFF
V: TRBV2; J: TRBJ1-6; CDR3: CASSQRQGYNSPLHF
V: TRBV5-1; J: TRBJ1-1; CDR3: CASSRTGPNTEAFF
V: TRBV14; J: TRBJ2-1; CDR3: CASNNAGTGRNNEQFF
V: TRBV13; J: TRBJ1-6; CDR3: CASSERILGRRNSPLHF
V: TRBV27; J: TRBJ2-1; CDR3: CASSRVSSYNEQFF
V: TRBV7-3; J: TRBJ2-2; CDR3: CASSSSGTGELFF
V: TRBV5-8; J: TRBJ1-5; CDR3: CASAPGDSNQPQHF
V: TRBV6-1; J: TRBJ2-1; CDR3: CASSGDRGPSYNEQFF
V: TRBV27; J: TRBJ1-6; CDR3: CASSLGGGSPLHF
V: TRBV7-7; J: TRBJ2-5; CDR3: CARGVPQSEAQYF
V: TRBV11-2; J: TRBJ1-1; CDR3: CASSLDFEGTTEAFF
V: TRBV4-2; J: TRBJ2-7; CDR3: CASSQEGHRGSEQYF
V: TRBV30; J: TRBJ2-5; CDR3: CAWSVAGARETQYF
V: TRBV14; J: TRBJ2-7; CDR3: CASSLGGYGYEQYF
V: TRBV30; J: TRBJ1-5; CDR3: CAWSVSGDHQPQHF
V: TRBV5-6; J: TRBJ1-5; CDR3: CASSFRAYNQPQHF
V: TRBV6-5; J: TRBJ1-5; CDR3: CASSHRGSNQPQHF